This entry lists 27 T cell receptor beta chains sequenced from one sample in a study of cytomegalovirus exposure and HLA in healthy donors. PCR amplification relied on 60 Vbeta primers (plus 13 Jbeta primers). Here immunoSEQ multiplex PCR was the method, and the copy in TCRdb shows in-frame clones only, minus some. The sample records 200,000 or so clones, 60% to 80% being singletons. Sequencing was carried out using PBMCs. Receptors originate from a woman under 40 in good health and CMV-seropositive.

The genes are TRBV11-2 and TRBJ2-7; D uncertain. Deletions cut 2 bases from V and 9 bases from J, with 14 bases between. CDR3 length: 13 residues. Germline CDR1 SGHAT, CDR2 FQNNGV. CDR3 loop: CASSLRFLTGQYF. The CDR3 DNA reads TGTGCCAGCAGCTTACGCTTTCTTACTGGGCAGTACTTC.

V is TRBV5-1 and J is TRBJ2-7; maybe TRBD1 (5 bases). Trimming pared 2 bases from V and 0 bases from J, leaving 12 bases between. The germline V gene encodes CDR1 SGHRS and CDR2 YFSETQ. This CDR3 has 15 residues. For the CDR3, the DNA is TGCGCCAGCAGCTTCGTCTCAGGGTTCTCCTACGAGCAGTACTTC. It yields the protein CASSFVSGFSYEQYF.

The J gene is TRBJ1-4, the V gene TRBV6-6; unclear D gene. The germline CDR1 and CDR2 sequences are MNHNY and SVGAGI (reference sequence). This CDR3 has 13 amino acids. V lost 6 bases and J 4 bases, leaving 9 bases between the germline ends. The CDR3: CASREDGNEKLFF. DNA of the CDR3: TGTGCCAGCAGGGAGGACGGTAATGAAAAACTGTTTTTT.

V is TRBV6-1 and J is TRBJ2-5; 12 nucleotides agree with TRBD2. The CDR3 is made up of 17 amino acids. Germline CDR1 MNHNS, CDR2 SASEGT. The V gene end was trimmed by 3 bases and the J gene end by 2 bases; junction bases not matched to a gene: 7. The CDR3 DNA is TGTGCCAGCAGTGACGAGCCCCTAGCGGGGGGGCAAGAGACCCAGTACTTC. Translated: CASSDEPLAGGQETQYF.

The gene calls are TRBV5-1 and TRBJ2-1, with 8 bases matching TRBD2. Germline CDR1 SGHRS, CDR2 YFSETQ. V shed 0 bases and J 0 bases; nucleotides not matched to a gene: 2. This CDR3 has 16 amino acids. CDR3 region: CASSLAAGGSYNEQFF. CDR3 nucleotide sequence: TGCGCCAGCAGCTTGGCGGCGGGAGGCTCCTACAATGAGCAGTTCTTC.

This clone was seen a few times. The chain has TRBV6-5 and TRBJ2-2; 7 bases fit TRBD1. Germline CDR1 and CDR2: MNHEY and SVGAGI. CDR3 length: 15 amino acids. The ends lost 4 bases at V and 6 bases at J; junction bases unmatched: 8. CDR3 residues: CASSLGRGIPGELFF. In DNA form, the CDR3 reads TGTGCCAGCAGTTTGGGCAGGGGGATACCCGGGGAGCTGTTTTTT.

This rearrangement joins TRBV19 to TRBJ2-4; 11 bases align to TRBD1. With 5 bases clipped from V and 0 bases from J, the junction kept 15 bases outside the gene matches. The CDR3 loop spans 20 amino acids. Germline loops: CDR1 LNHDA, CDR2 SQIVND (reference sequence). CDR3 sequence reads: CASSLDYPGQGVVAKNIQYF. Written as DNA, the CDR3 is TGTGCCAGTAGTCTTGACTACCCGGGACAGGGGGTCGTAGCCAAAAACATTCAGTACTTC.

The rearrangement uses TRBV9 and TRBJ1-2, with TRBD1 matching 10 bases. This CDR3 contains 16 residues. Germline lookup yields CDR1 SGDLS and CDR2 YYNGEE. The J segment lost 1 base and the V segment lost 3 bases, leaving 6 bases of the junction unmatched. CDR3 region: CASSAPGTGDNYGYTF. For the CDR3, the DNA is TGTGCCAGCAGCGCCCCCGGGACAGGGGATAACTATGGCTACACCTTC.

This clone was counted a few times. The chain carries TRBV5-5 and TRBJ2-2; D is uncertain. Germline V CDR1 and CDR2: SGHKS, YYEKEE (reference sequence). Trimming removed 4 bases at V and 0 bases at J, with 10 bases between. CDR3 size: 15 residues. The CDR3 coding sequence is TGTGCCAGCAGCCCCAGGTCCACGAACACCGGGGAGCTGTTTTTT. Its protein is CASSPRSTNTGELFF.

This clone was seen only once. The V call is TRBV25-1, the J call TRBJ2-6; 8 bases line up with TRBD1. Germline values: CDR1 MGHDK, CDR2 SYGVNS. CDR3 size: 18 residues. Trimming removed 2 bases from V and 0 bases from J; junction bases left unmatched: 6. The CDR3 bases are TGTGCCAGCAGTGAACCGAGGACAGGGAACTCTGGGGCCAACGTCCTGACTTTC. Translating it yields CASSEPRTGNSGANVLTF.

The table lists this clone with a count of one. CDR3 DNA: TGTGCCAGCAGTTCCGGACAGGGGAATCAGCCCCAGCATTTT. This encodes CASSSGQGNQPQHF. The chain uses TRBV6-1 and TRBJ1-5; 9 nucleotides match TRBD1. The CDR3 has 14 amino acids. After removal of 5 bases from V and 4 bases from J, the junction contained 3 bases not matched to a gene. Per germline, CDR1 MNHNS and CDR2 SASEGT.

DNA of the CDR3: TGCAGCGTTGAGACCCGGAGAACCTACAATGAGCAGTTCTTC. It codes for CSVETRRTYNEQFF. The rearrangement joins TRBV29-1 to TRBJ2-1; D is ambiguous. In germline, CDR1 is SQVTM, CDR2 ANQGSEA. This CDR3 is built from 14 residues. V lost 3 bases and J 2 bases, leaving 11 bases between the germline ends.

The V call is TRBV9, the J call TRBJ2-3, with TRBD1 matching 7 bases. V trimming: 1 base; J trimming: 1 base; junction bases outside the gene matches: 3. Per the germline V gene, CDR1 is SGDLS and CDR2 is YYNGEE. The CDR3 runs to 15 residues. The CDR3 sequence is CASSVSTGGTDTQYF. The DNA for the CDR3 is TGTGCCAGCAGCGTAAGTACAGGGGGCACAGATACGCAGTATTTT. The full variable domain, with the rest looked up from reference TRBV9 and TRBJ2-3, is DSGVTQTPKHLITATGQRVTLRCSPRSGDLSVYWYQQSLDQGLQFLIQYYNGEERAKGNILERFSAQQFPDLHSELNLSSLELGDSALYFCASSVSTGGTDTQYFGPGTRLTVL.

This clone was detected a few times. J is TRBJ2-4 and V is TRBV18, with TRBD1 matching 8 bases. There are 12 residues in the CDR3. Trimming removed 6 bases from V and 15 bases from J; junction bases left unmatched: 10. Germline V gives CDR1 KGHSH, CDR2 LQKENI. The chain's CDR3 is CASSSPGGGWYF. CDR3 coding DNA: TGTGCCAGCTCCTCACCAGGGGGCGGATGGTACTTC.

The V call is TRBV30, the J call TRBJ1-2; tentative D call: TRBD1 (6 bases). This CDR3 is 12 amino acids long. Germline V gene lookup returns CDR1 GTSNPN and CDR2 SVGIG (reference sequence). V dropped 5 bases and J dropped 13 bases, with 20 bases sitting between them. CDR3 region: CAWLISQGTGTF. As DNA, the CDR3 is TGTGCCTGGCTTATCTCCCAGGGGACGGGCACCTTC.

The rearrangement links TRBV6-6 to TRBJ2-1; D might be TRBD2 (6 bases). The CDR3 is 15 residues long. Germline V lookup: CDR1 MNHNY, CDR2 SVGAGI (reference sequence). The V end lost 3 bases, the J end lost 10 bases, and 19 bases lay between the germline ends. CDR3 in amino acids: CASSYSPGTRREQFF. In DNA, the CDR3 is TGTGCCAGCAGTTATTCCCCCGGGACTCGGCGAGAGCAGTTCTTC.

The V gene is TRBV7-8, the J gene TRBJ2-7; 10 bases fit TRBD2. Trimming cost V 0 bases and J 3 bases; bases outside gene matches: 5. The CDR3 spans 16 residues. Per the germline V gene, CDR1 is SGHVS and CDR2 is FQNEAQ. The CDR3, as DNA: TGTGCCAGCAGCTTAGCGATAGCGGGAGGCTTCTACGAGCAGTACTTC. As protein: CASSLAIAGGFYEQYF. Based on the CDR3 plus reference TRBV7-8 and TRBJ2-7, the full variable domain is GAGVSQSPRYKVAKRGQDVALRCDPISGHVSLFWYQQALGQGPEFLTYFQNEAQLDKSGLPSDRFFAERPEGSVSTLKIQRTQQEDSAVYLCASSLAIAGGFYEQYFGPGTRLTVT.

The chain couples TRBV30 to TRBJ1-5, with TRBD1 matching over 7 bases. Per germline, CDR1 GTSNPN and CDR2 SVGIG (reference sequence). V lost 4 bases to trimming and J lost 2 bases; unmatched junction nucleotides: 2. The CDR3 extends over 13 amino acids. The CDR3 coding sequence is TGTGCCTGGAACAGGGGTGGCAATCAGCCCCAGCATTTT. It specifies CAWNRGGNQPQHF.

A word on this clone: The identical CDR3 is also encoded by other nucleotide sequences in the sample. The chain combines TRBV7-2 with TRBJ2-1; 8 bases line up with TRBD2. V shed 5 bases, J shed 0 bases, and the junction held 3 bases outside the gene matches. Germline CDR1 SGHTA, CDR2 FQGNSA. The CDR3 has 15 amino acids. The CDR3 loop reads CASSLSGSSYNEQFF. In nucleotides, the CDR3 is TGTGCCAGCAGCCTGAGCGGGAGCTCCTACAATGAGCAGTTCTTC.

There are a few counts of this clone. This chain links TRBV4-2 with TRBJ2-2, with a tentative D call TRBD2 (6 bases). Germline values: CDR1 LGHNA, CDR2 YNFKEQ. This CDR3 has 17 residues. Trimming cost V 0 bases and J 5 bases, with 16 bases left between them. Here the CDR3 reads CASSQDRSGRYTGELFF. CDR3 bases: TGTGCCAGCAGCCAAGATAGGTCAGGGAGGTATACCGGGGAGCTGTTTTTT.

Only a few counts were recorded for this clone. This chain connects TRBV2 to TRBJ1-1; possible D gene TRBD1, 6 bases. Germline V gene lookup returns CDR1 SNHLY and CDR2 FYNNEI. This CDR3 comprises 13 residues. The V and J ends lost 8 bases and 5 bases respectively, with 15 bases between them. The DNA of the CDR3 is TGTGCCAGCGGGACCTCCAGGGGAACTGAAGCTTTCTTT. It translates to CASGTSRGTEAFF.

The CDR3 is CASKQGGQPQHF. CDR3 nucleotide sequence: TGTGCCAGCAAACAGGGGGGGCAACCCCAGCATTTT. The rearrangement links TRBV28 to TRBJ1-5; 8 positions match TRBD1. Germline V lookup: CDR1 MDHEN, CDR2 SYDVKM. CDR3 length equals 12 residues. V trimming: 7 bases; J trimming: 10 bases; junction bases outside the gene matches: 6.

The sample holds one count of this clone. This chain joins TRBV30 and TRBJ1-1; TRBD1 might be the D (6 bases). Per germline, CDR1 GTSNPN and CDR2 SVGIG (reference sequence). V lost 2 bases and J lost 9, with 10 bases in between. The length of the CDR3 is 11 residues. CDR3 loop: CAWSRTAQAFF. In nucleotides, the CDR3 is TGTGCCTGGAGTAGGACAGCTCAAGCTTTCTTT.

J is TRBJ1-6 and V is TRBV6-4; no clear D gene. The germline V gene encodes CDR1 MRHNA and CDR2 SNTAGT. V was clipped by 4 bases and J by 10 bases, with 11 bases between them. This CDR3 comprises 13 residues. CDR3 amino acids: CASSVAGGSPLHF. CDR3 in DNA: TGTGCCAGCAGTGTTGCAGGTGGGTCACCCCTCCACTTT.

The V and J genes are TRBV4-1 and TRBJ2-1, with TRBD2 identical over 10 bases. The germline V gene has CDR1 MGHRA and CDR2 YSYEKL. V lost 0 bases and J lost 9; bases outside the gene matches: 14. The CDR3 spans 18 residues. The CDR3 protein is CASSQEKALAGVSSEQFF. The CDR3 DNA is TGCGCCAGCAGCCAAGAGAAAGCGCTAGCGGGAGTATCGAGTGAGCAGTTCTTC.

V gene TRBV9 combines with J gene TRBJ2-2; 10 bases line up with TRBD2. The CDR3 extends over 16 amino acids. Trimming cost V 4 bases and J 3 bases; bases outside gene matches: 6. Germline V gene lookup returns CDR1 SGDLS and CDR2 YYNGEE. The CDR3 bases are TGTGCCAGCAGCCTCTCCAGCGGGGGGGACACCGGGGAGCTGTTTTTT. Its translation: CASSLSSGGDTGELFF.

The CDR3 sequence is CASSSSPPLAGGPYEQYF. The CDR3 nucleotides are TGTGCCAGCAGCTCTTCACCTCCACTAGCGGGGGGACCCTACGAGCAGTACTTC. The rearrangement links TRBV7-2 to TRBJ2-7, with 12 nucleotides matching TRBD2. The trim removed 4 bases at V and 2 bases at J, leaving 12 bases unmatched. Germline V CDR1 and CDR2: SGHTA, FQGNSA. The CDR3 consists of 18 residues.